These T cell receptor beta chains were read from a single sample in a study of radiotherapy plus CTLA-4 blockade in lung cancer. Some clones are missing from TCRdb's copy, which holds only in-frame ones; the method was immunoSEQ multiplex PCR. The repertoire consists of roughly 76,000 clones, with 74% occurring once and the leading ten covering 9.5% to 10%. Specimen: peripheral blood, collected from a patient treated with radiotherapy plus ipilimumab. These receptors originate from a human donor with non-small cell lung cancer whose response to radiotherapy plus ipilimumab could not be evaluated. Both conserved end residues are part of each CDR3. Each record gives: V gene, CDR3 protein.

V: TRBV15
CDR3: CATSSDPGVADTQYF

V: TRBV21-1
CDR3: CASSTKSPGGQETQYF

V: TRBV7-2
CDR3: CASSSRQGVGDSPLHF

V: TRBV2
CDR3: CASSRDRVSYEQYF

V: TRBV6-6
CDR3: CASRSSYEQYF

V: TRBV18
CDR3: CASSPLRVRDNSPLHF

V: TRBV30
CDR3: CAWSARNRPPYNEQFF

V: TRBV15
CDR3: CATSRGDSSTNEKLFF

V: TRBV4-1
CDR3: CASSQVRGYTVGAFF

V: TRBV4-1
CDR3: CASSQDPPGVYYGYTF

V: TRBV7-2
CDR3: CASSLVRLAGAARNEQYF

V: TRBV5-1
CDR3: CASSLDPGNRGSGKLFF

V: TRBV7-3
CDR3: CASSSGGGGPWDEQFF

V: TRBV19
CDR3: CASSPGQGARGNTEAFF

V: TRBV14
CDR3: CASSHPGTGIYNEQFF

V: TRBV4-1
CDR3: CASSQGPAGAGATQYF

V: TRBV5-1
CDR3: CASSGSGSDLNEQFF

V: TRBV28
CDR3: CASRFSGGPYEQYF

V: TRBV5-4
CDR3: CASFRGLVDNEQFF

V: TRBV18
CDR3: CASSPAEAFF

V: TRBV4-3
CDR3: CASSQDTGFQGEKLFF

V: TRBV4-3
CDR3: CASSQAAGLRENEQFF

V: TRBV28
CDR3: CASSTPGLANEKLFF

V: TRBV6-6
CDR3: CASSSPERSSYEQYF

V: TRBV19
CDR3: CASSIAAGEYNEQFF